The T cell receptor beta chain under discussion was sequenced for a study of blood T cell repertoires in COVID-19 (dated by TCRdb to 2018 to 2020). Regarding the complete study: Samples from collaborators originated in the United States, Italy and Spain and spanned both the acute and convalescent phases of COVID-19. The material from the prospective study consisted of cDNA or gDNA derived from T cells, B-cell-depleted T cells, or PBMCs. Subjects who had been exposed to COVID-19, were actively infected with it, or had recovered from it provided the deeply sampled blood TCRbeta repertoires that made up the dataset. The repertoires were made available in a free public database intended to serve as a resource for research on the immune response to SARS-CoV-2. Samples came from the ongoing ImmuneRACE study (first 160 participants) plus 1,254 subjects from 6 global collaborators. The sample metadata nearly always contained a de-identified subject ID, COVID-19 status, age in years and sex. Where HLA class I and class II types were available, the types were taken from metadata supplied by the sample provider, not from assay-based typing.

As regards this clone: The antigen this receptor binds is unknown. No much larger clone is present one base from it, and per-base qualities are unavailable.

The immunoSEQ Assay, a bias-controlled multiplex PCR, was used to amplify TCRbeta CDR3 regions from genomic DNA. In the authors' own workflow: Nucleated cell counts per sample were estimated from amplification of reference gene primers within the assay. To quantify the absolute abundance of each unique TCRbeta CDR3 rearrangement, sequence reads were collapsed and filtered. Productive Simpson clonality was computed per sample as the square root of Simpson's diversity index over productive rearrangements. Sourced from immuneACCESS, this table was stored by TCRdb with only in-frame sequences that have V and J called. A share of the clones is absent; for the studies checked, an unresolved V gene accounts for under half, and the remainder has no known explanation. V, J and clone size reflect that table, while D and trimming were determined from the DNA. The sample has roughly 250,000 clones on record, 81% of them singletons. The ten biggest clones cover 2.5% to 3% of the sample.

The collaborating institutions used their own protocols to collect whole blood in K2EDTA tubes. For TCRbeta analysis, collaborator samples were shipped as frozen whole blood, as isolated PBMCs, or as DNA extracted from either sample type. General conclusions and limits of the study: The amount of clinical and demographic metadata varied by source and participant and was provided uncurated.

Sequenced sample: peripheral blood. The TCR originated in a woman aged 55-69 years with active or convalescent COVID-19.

The nucleotide sequence is given as TGCGCCAGCAGCCAAGATGGGAGAGGGCTAGAGACCCAGTACTTC. Its coded protein is CASSQDGRGLETQYF. The rearranged segments are TRBV4-1 and TRBJ2-5; a tentative D call is TRBD2 (5 bases match). The CDR3, cysteine through phenylalanine, is 15 amino acids long. Kept here is only the CDR3 DNA, which spans 45 bases and is read in frame from base 1. CDR1 and CDR2 are drawn from the germline V gene: MGHRA, YSYEKL. V is reduced by 0 bases and J by 4 bases, leaving a spacing of 12 bases between them.